A single sample gave rise to the 10 T cell receptor beta chains below, sequenced in a study of T cell repertoires in cytomegalovirus infection. MiXCR was run by TCRdb on the reads, yielding one entry per CDR3 protein. The repertoire includes 180,000 or so distinct CDR3 sequences, about 18% of them detected once, and 25% sits in the top ten. Material: CD8+ T cells from PBMCs. The receptors were gathered from a human donor in good health (CMV status not recorded). Some clones in this sample may be carry-over from other donors' samples.

The V call is TRBV5-5, the J call TRBJ2-3, with D perhaps matching TRBD1 (5 bases). Trimming pared 4 bases from V and 0 bases from J, leaving 12 bases between. The CDR3 is made up of 15 amino acids. In germline, CDR1 is SGHKS, CDR2 YYEKEE (reference sequence). In DNA form, the CDR3 reads TGTGCCAGCAGCCCGCCCAGGGTTAGCACAGATACGCAGTATTTT. Amino acids: CASSPPRVSTDTQYF.

This clonotype was detected a few times. The V gene is TRBV11-2, the J gene TRBJ2-7; 8 bases agree with TRBD2. From germline, CDR1 is SGHAT and CDR2 FQNNGV. Trimming cost V 0 bases and J 3 bases; bases outside gene matches: 4. CDR3 length equals 15 residues. The CDR3 loop is CASSLEYGTSYEQYF. Here the CDR3 DNA reads TGTGCCAGCAGCTTAGAGTATGGGACTAGCTACGAGCAGTACTTC.

The rearrangement joins TRBV7-9 to TRBJ1-5; tentatively, D is TRBD1 (6 bases). Trimming stripped 4 bases from V and 2 bases from J, with 9 bases between. Looked up from germline, CDR1 is SEHNR and CDR2 is FQNEAQ (reference sequence). The CDR3 length is 14 residues. The CDR3 DNA reads TGTGCCAGCAGCTCTCCAGGGGGCAATCAGCCCCAGCATTTT. This encodes CASSSPGGNQPQHF. The full variable domain, completed using reference TRBV7-9 and TRBJ1-5, is DTGVSQNPRHKITKRGQNVTFRCDPISEHNRLYWYRQTLGQGPEFLTYFQNEAQLEKSRLLSDRFSAERPKGSFSTLEIQRTEQGDSAMYLCASSSPGGNQPQHFGDGTRLSIL.

V gene TRBV12-5 combines with J gene TRBJ2-2; 8 bases line up with TRBD2. V shed 4 bases and J 7 bases; nucleotides not matched to a gene: 5. There are 14 residues in the CDR3. Germline V CDR1 and CDR2: LGHNT, FRNRAP. The CDR3 DNA is TGTGCTAGTGGTTCCGGGGGGGCCAACGGGGAGCTGTTTTTT. Translating it yields CASGSGGANGELFF.

The rearrangement links TRBV12-3 or TRBV12-4 to TRBJ2-1, with TRBD1 as a possible D gene (5 bases). The CDR3 has 13 amino acids. V was clipped by 5 bases and J by 7 bases, with 12 bases between them. The DNA of the CDR3 is TGTGCCAGCAGTCTAGGACATGGGAATGAGCAGTTCTTC. This encodes CASSLGHGNEQFF.

The V gene is TRBV29-1, the J gene TRBJ1-2, with D tentatively TRBD1 (6 bases). The CDR3 consists of 13 residues. V was cut by 6 bases and J by 4 bases, with 15 bases left in between. CDR1 and CDR2 from the germline V gene are SQVTM and ANQGSEA. The CDR3 reads CSVAKQGSYGYTF. The CDR3, as DNA: TGCAGCGTCGCAAAACAGGGATCCTATGGCTACACCTTC.

V gene TRBV7-9 combines with J gene TRBJ2-2; no reliable D call. The V end lost 2 bases, the J end lost 9 bases, and 7 bases lay between the germline ends. Germline CDR1 is SEHNR and CDR2 is FQNEAQ (reference sequence). The CDR3 totals 12 residues. The CDR3 region is CASSLQTWELFF. The DNA for the CDR3 is TGTGCCAGCAGCTTACAAACCTGGGAGCTGTTTTTT. Together with reference TRBV7-9 and TRBJ2-2, the CDR3 gives the full variable domain: DTGVSQNPRHKITKRGQNVTFRCDPISEHNRLYWYRQTLGQGPEFLTYFQNEAQLEKSRLLSDRFSAERPKGSFSTLEIQRTEQGDSAMYLCASSLQTWELFFGEGSRLTVL.

V usage is TRBV15 and J usage is TRBJ1-3, with no clear D. Trimming left V 4 bases short and J 0 bases short, with 10 bases between. Germline assignment: CDR1 LNHNV and CDR2 YYDKDF (reference sequence). The CDR3 sequence is 15 residues long. CDR3 DNA sequence: TGTGCCACCAGCAAAGCCGGGAACTCTGGAAACACCATATATTTT. It translates to CATSKAGNSGNTIYF.

This clonotype was counted only a few times. The chain joins TRBV7-8 to TRBJ2-7, with D hard to call. Per the germline V gene, CDR1 is SGHVS and CDR2 is FQNEAQ. V lost 3 bases to trimming and J lost 5 bases, with 14 bases between them. The CDR3 consists of 14 residues. CDR3 coding DNA: TGTGCCAGCAGCTTGGTTACCTGGCTCAACGAGCAGTACTTC. It is translated as CASSLVTWLNEQYF.

This chain's CDR3 is CASSPGTEPTQYF. CDR3 in DNA: TGTGCCAGCAGCCCGGGGACAGAGCCTACGCAGTATTTT. The gene calls are TRBV7-2 and TRBJ2-3, with TRBD1 matching 7 bases. V shed 5 bases, J shed 8 bases, and the junction held 7 bases outside the gene matches. The CDR3 is made up of 13 amino acids. CDR1 is SGHTA, CDR2 FQGNSA, per germline.